The next 9 T cell receptor beta chains were all read from a single sample in a study of blood T cell repertoires in COVID-19. Data came from immunoSEQ multiplex PCR; TCRdb stores just in-frame clones and leaves some out. This sample has around 280,000 clones, with more than 85% found just once. Sequencing input: peripheral blood. These receptors were obtained from a man in his sixties or seventies with acute or convalescent COVID-19.

V and J are TRBV7-2 and TRBJ2-7, with 9 nucleotides matching TRBD1. This CDR3 region has 13 residues. Trimming took 5 bases from V and 6 from J; bases not matched to a gene: 5. Germline lookup yields CDR1 SGHTA and CDR2 FQGNSA. In DNA, the CDR3 is TGTGCCAGCAGCCGGGGACAGGGCGGCGAGCAGTACTTC. Protein sequence: CASSRGQGGEQYF.

CDR3 DNA sequence: TGTGCCAGCAGTTCAGGGCATGGCCAGCCCCAGCATTTT. Its translation is CASSSGHGQPQHF. The chain has TRBV12-3 or TRBV12-4 and TRBJ1-5, with D maybe TRBD1 (5 bases). The germline V and J ends were trimmed by 4 bases and 7 bases, with 11 bases remaining between them. This CDR3 contains 13 residues.

Only a few counts were recorded for this clone. This chain joins TRBV20-1 and TRBJ2-1; 9 bases line up with TRBD2. The CDR3 runs to 14 residues. With 6 bases clipped from V and 8 bases from J, the junction kept 11 bases outside the gene matches. Germline lookup yields CDR1 DFQATT and CDR2 SNEGSKA (reference sequence). In DNA, the CDR3 is TGCAGTGCAAGTACCGGGACTAGCCTCTATGAGCAGTTCTTC. This codes for CSASTGTSLYEQFF.

The genes are TRBV21-1 and TRBJ2-7; the table calls TRBD1, which could not be checked here. TRBV21-1 is shown as a pseudogene. CDR3 length equals 15 residues. This chain's CDR3 is CASSHEGDRVYEQYF. CDR3 sequence (DNA): TGTGCCAGCAGCCACGAAGGGGACAGGGTGTACGAGCAGTACTTC.

CDR3 in DNA: TGTGCCAGCTCACCACCGGCGTCGCGGGGATCCCGCAAAGATACGCAGTATTTT. Translated: CASSPPASRGSRKDTQYF. The chain couples TRBV18 to TRBJ2-3; possible D gene TRBD2, 6 bases. CDR1 is KGHSH and CDR2 is LQKENI in the germline V gene. Between the trimmed V and J ends, which lost 0 bases and 5 bases, there was a span of 21 bases. The CDR3 consists of 18 residues. Complete variable domain (other parts from reference TRBV18 and TRBJ2-3): NAGVMQNPRHLVRRRGQEARLRCSPMKGHSHVYWYRQLPEEGLKFMVYLQKENIIDESGMPKERFSAEFPKEGPSILRIQQVVRGDSAAYFCASSPPASRGSRKDTQYFGPGTRLTVL.

The chain carries TRBV5-3 and TRBJ2-1; D may be TRBD1 (6 bases). TRBV5-3 is sorted into the ORF group, with uncertain function. V shed 4 bases and J shed 13 bases, with 9 bases lying between them. The CDR3 contains 10 residues. The CDR3 nucleotides read TGTGCCAGAAGCGCAGGGGCACAGTTCTTC. Encoded protein: CARSAGAQFF.

This chain uses TRBV15 with TRBJ1-2; D may be TRBD1 (6 bases). Germline assignment: CDR1 LNHNV and CDR2 YYDKDF (reference sequence). CDR3 size: 16 residues. Trimming stripped 0 bases from V and 0 bases from J, with 11 bases between. The CDR3, as DNA: TGTGCCACCAGCAGAGAGTTAACAGGGTCTAACTATGGCTACACCTTC. It translates to CATSRELTGSNYGYTF.

This chain links TRBV12-3 or TRBV12-4 with TRBJ2-7; 7 bases are shared with TRBD1. Trimming at V came to 7 bases and at J to 10 bases, leaving 10 bases not matched to a gene. CDR3 size: 12 residues. The CDR3 sequence: CASTTSDRAQYF. The CDR3 DNA is TGTGCCAGCACCACATCAGACAGGGCACAGTACTTC.

The chain recombines TRBV28 with TRBJ1-3; no definite D call. Germline CDR1 MDHEN, CDR2 SYDVKM. The CDR3 contains 15 residues. Trimming pared 2 bases from V and 0 bases from J, leaving 8 bases between. The CDR3 DNA sequence: TGTGCCAGCAGTTTAGGCAGTCGCTCTGGAAACACCATATATTTT. Translated: CASSLGSRSGNTIYF.